The 23 T cell receptor beta chains given below trace back to one sample, sequenced in a study of memory CD4+ T cells and cytomegalovirus serostatus. Single viable CD3+CD4+CD8-CD45RO+ cells were sorted as the memory CD4+ T cells. The protocol was immunoSEQ multiplex PCR, while the TCRdb copy is restricted to in-frame clones and leaves out a portion. The sample contains about 67,000 clones, about 70% of which appear only once. The sample taken for sequencing was memory CD4+ T cells from blood. Every receptor here comes from an adult in good health and CMV-seropositive.

This clone was seen only once. V is TRBV4-2 and J is TRBJ2-7, with D tentatively TRBD1 (5 bases). This CDR3 has 15 amino acids. Germline CDR1 is LGHNA and CDR2 is YNFKEQ. The ends were cut back, 10 bases at V and 3 bases at J, with 22 bases in the middle. As DNA, the CDR3 is TGTGCCAAGAACCTGGGGCACACGACCGGCTACGAGCAGTACTTC. Protein: CAKNLGHTTGYEQYF.

This clone was seen a single time. The chain joins TRBV6-1 to TRBJ1-6, with D perhaps TRBD1 (6 bases). Trimming cost V 2 bases and J 2 bases, with 13 bases left between them. CDR1 MNHNS and CDR2 SASEGT come from the germline V gene. This CDR3 contains 17 residues. CDR3 DNA: TGTGCCAGCAGTGAATTCCGGGGGGCCGCCTATAATTCACCCCTCCACTTT. It translates to CASSEFRGAAYNSPLHF.

V gene TRBV7-9 combines with J gene TRBJ1-1; TRBD1 matches 7 bases. This CDR3 region has 13 residues. V dropped 5 bases and J dropped 6; count of bases not matched to a gene: 6. Germline V gene sequence: CDR1 SEHNR, CDR2 FQNEAQ (reference sequence). CDR3 residues: CASSQGVGAEAFF. The CDR3, as DNA: TGTGCCAGCAGCCAGGGGGTGGGGGCTGAAGCTTTCTTT.

The chain is built from TRBV29-1 and TRBJ2-7; the D gene is possibly TRBD1 (6 bases). The CDR3 covers 15 residues. V was trimmed by 0 bases and J by 0 bases, leaving 12 bases between them. The germline V gene encodes CDR1 SQVTM and CDR2 ANQGSEA. CDR3 in amino acids: CSVEDLQGSSYEQYF. The CDR3, as DNA: TGCAGCGTTGAAGATTTACAGGGAAGCTCCTACGAGCAGTACTTC.

The CDR3: CASSLGTSGVVTQYF. The CDR3 DNA reads as TGTGCCAGCAGCTTAGGGACTAGCGGGGTGGTTACGCAGTATTTT. The rearrangement joins TRBV5-6 to TRBJ2-3; 13 nucleotides align to TRBD2. The CDR3 has 15 residues. Looked up from germline, CDR1 is SGHDT and CDR2 is YYEEEE. The trim removed 2 bases at V and 8 bases at J, leaving 5 bases unmatched.

The chain combines TRBV5-6 with TRBJ2-1, with 7 bases aligning to TRBD1. The CDR3 contains 13 residues. V shed 3 bases, J shed 9 bases, and the junction held 6 bases outside the gene matches. From germline, CDR1 is SGHDT and CDR2 YYEEEE. Here the CDR3 reads CASSYSGGSEQFF. The CDR3 nucleotides are TGTGCCAGCAGCTACTCAGGGGGTAGTGAGCAGTTCTTC.

The chain combines TRBV5-4 with TRBJ2-3; D ambiguous. The germline gives CDR1 SGHNT, CDR2 YYREEE (reference sequence). V was pared by 3 bases and J by 0 bases, with 11 bases between. CDR3 size: 15 residues. CDR3: CASSSRFASTDTQYF. CDR3 DNA sequence: TGTGCCAGCAGCTCCAGGTTTGCTAGCACAGATACGCAGTATTTT.

The V and J genes are TRBV10-3 and TRBJ1-5; TRBD1 might be the D (6 bases). There are 15 residues in the CDR3. Trimming removed 0 bases from V and 4 bases from J, with 10 bases in between. Germline V gene sequence: CDR1 ENHRY, CDR2 SYGVKD. The CDR3 loop is CAISESSTGNQPQHF. The CDR3 DNA sequence: TGTGCCATCAGTGAGTCGAGTACAGGGAATCAGCCCCAGCATTTT.

This chain connects TRBV6-6 to TRBJ1-1, with D perhaps TRBD1 (6 bases). The CDR3 runs to 13 residues. Germline CDR1 reads MNHNY; CDR2 reads SVGAGI (reference sequence). V lost 2 bases, J lost 4 bases, and 8 bases lay in between. CDR3 bases: TGTGCCAGCAGTTACAGGGGGACCACTGAAGCTTTCTTT. This gives the protein CASSYRGTTEAFF.

This chain uses TRBV11-2 with TRBJ1-1, with 7 positions matching TRBD1. The CDR3 runs to 13 residues. The germline V gene encodes CDR1 SGHAT and CDR2 FQNNGV. Germline trimming cut 4 bases from V and 3 bases from J; bases unmatched to any gene: 2. Written as DNA, the CDR3 is TGTGCCAGCAGCTCTGACAGGGACACTGAAGCTTTCTTT. Translating gives CASSSDRDTEAFF. The full variable domain, completed using reference TRBV11-2 and TRBJ1-1, is EAGVAQSPRYKIIEKRQSVAFWCNPISGHATLYWYQQILGQGPKLLIQFQNNGVVDDSQLPKDRFSAERLKGVDSTLKIQPAKLEDSAVYLCASSSDRDTEAFFGQGTRLTVV.

V gene TRBV11-2 combines with J gene TRBJ1-5; the match to TRBD1 covers 9 bases. This CDR3 spans 15 amino acids. The J segment lost 6 bases and the V segment lost 5 bases, leaving 8 bases of the junction unmatched. The V gene's germline CDR1 is SGHAT and CDR2 FQNNGV. CDR3 amino acids: CASSTSGTGFQPQHF. CDR3 DNA: TGTGCCAGCAGCACCTCCGGGACAGGGTTTCAGCCCCAGCATTTT.

This clone was seen a few times. The chain uses TRBV5-4 and TRBJ1-2; D is possibly TRBD1 (6 bases). Trimming removed 3 bases from V and 3 bases from J, with 18 bases in between. Germline CDR1 and CDR2: SGHNT and YYREEE (reference sequence). The CDR3 has 16 residues. The DNA of the CDR3 is TGTGCCAGCAGCTCGGGGGCCCCGGGTGCGGACTATGGCTACACCTTC. It translates to CASSSGAPGADYGYTF.

The genes are TRBV5-4 and TRBJ2-1; D tentatively fits TRBD1 or TRBD2 (5 bases each). Between the trimmed V and J ends, which lost 4 bases and 5 bases, there was a span of 19 bases. In germline, CDR1 is SGHNT, CDR2 YYREEE (reference sequence). The CDR3 totals 16 residues. As DNA, the CDR3 is TGTGCCAGCAGCCGACAGCGGCTCCCGGGGCACAATGAGCAGTTCTTC. Translated, it gives CASSRQRLPGHNEQFF.

The chain uses TRBV30 and TRBJ2-5; weak D call: TRBD2 (7 bases). CDR1 is GTSNPN, CDR2 SVGIG, per germline (reference sequence). CDR3 size: 14 residues. Trimming pared 0 bases from V and 5 bases from J, leaving 13 bases between. The CDR3 DNA sequence: TGTGCCTGGAGTGTACGGGGGGCCGGGGAGACCCAGTACTTC. Encoded protein: CAWSVRGAGETQYF.

This sequence joins TRBV7-7 and TRBJ1-6, with D unresolved. This CDR3 has 13 amino acids. Germline lookup yields CDR1 SSHAT and CDR2 FNYEAQ (reference sequence). The V end was cut by 5 bases, the J end by 9 bases, with 11 bases between. The CDR3 nucleotides are TGTGCCAGCAGCCCCGGTGGTGGTTCACCCCTCCACTTT. Protein product: CASSPGGGSPLHF. Full variable domain (missing parts from reference TRBV7-7 and TRBJ1-6): GAGVSQSPRYKVTKRGQDVTLRCDPISSHATLYWYQQALGQGPEFLTYFNYEAQPDKSGLPSDRFSAERPEGSISTLTIQRTEQRDSAMYRCASSPGGGSPLHFGNGTRLTVT.

There are a few counts of this clone. This chain connects TRBV11-2 to TRBJ2-7; 11 bases map to TRBD1. The CDR3 length is 16 residues. CDR1 and CDR2 (germline): SGHAT, FQNNGV. Trimming cost V 3 bases and J 4 bases; bases outside gene matches: 8. The CDR3 DNA sequence: TGTGCCAGCAGCTTGGCCGGGACAGGGGGATTGTACGAGCAGTACTTC. Protein sequence: CASSLAGTGGLYEQYF.

The chain couples TRBV5-4 to TRBJ1-6; TRBD1 might be the D (6 bases). The CDR3 consists of 14 residues. V was shortened by 2 bases and J by 9 bases, with 12 bases between the two germline ends. CDR1 is SGHNT and CDR2 is YYREEE in the germline V gene (reference sequence). The CDR3 coding sequence is TGTGCCAGCAGCTTAACAGGGACCGGTTCACCCCTCCACTTT. Protein product: CASSLTGTGSPLHF.

V is TRBV7-9 and J is TRBJ2-7; 9 bases map to TRBD1. Germline V gene data show CDR1 as SEHNR and CDR2 as FQNEAQ (reference sequence). The CDR3 has 16 amino acids. Trimming removed 4 bases from V and 5 bases from J; junction bases left unmatched: 12. CDR3 amino acids: CASSSRWGQGYNEQYF. The CDR3 nucleotides read TGTGCCAGCAGCTCGCGGTGGGGACAGGGTTACAACGAGCAGTACTTC.

J is TRBJ1-2 and V is TRBV28, with TRBD1 matching over 8 bases. This CDR3 is 15 amino acids long. The germline gives CDR1 MDHEN, CDR2 SYDVKM. Losses at the gene ends were 5 bases for V and 7 bases for J; bases not matched to a gene: 12. CDR3 residues: CASSPGLQGALGYTF. The CDR3 nucleotides read TGTGCCAGCAGTCCGGGTCTCCAGGGGGCGCTTGGCTACACCTTC.

The V gene is TRBV4-2, the J gene TRBJ2-7; D possibly corresponds to TRBD1 (6 bases). Germline V gives CDR1 LGHNA, CDR2 YNFKEQ. With 3 bases removed from V and 4 bases from J, the gap between germline ends came to 16 bases. CDR3 length equals 15 residues. CDR3 amino acids: CASSQTDRSSYEQYF. Written as DNA, the CDR3 is TGTGCCAGCAGCCAGACCGACAGGTCAAGTTACGAGCAGTACTTC.

J is TRBJ1-2 and V is TRBV6-1; D is possibly TRBD1 (6 bases). V was pared by 6 bases and J by 1 base, with 15 bases between. Germline assignment: CDR1 MNHNS and CDR2 SASEGT. This CDR3 spans 15 amino acids. CDR3 protein: CASRAEGVINYGYTF. The CDR3 coding sequence is TGTGCCAGCAGGGCGGAGGGGGTTATTAACTATGGCTACACCTTC.

J is TRBJ1-3 and V is TRBV15; D not resolved. CDR1 and CDR2 from the germline V gene are LNHNV and YYDKDF (reference sequence). The CDR3 is 14 residues long. The V end lost 0 bases, the J end lost 4 bases, and 7 bases lay between the germline ends. The CDR3 here is CATSRDKYGNTIYF. The CDR3 DNA is TGTGCCACCAGCAGAGATAAATACGGAAACACCATATATTTT. The entire variable domain, with the rest obtained from reference TRBV15 and TRBJ1-3, is as follows: DAMVIQNPRYQVTQFGKPVTLSCSQTLNHNVMYWYQQKSSQAPKLLFHYYDKDFNNEADTPDNFQSRRPNTSFCFLDIRSPGLGDTAMYLCATSRDKYGNTIYFGEGSWLTVV.

This chain uses TRBV10-1 with TRBJ1-1; tentative D call: TRBD1 (6 bases). The CDR3 covers 13 residues. Germline-derived CDR1 and CDR2 are WNHNN and SYGVQD (reference sequence). V lost 4 bases, J lost 6 bases, and 12 bases lay in between. CDR3 loop: CASSATGSPEAFF. CDR3 DNA sequence: TGCGCCAGCAGTGCAACAGGGTCCCCTGAAGCTTTCTTT.